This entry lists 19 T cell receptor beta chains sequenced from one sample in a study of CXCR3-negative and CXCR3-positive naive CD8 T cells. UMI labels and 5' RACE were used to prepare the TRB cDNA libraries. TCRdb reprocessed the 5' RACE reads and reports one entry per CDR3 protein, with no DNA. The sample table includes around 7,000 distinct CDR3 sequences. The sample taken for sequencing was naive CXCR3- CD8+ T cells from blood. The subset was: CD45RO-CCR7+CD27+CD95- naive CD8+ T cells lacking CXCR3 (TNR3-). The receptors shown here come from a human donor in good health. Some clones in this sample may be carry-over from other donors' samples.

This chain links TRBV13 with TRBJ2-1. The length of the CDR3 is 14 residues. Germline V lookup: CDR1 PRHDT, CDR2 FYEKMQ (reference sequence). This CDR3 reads CASTALSSYNEQFF.

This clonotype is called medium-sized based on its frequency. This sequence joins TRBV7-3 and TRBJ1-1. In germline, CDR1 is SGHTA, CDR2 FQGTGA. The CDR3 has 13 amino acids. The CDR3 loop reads CASSENSLDSAFF.

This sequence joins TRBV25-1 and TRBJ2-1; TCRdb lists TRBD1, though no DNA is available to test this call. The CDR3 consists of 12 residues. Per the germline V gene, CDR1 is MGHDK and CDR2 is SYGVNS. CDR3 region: CASSVGGVEQFF.

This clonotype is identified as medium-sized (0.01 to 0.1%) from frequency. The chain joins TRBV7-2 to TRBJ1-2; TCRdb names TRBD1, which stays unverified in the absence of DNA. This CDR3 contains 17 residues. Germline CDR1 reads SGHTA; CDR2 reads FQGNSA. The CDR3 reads CASSLALMAGSDYGYTF.

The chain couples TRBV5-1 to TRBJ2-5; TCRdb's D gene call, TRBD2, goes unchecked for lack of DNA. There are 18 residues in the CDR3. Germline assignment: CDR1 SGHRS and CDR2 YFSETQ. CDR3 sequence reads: CASSLSLSGPTTNEGQYF.

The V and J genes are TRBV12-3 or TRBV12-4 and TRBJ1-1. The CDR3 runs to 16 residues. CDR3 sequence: CASTYILAPMNTEAFF.

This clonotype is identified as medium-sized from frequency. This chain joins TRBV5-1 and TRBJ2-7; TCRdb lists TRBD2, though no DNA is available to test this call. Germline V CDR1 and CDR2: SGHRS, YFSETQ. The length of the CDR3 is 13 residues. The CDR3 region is CASRTSGTYEQYF.

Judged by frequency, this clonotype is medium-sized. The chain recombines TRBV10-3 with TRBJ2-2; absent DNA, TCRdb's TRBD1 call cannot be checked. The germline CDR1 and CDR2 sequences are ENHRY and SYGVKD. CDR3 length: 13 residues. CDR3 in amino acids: CAMAPTGTGELFF.

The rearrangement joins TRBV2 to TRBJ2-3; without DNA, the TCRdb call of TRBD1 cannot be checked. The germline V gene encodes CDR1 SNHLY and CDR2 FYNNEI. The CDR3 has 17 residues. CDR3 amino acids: CASRPPTGLTSTDTQYF.

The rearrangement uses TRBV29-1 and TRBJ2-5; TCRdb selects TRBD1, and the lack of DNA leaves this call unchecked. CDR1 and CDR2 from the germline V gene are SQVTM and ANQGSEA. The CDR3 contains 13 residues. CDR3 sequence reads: CSVELGPQETQYF.

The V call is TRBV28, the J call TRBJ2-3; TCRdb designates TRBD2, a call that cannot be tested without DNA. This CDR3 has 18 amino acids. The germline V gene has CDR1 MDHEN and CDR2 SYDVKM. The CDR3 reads CASSLLGTSGTITDTQYF.

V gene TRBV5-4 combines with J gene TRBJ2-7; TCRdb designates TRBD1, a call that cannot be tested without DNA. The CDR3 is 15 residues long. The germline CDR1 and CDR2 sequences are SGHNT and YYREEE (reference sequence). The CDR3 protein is CASSLEQAKTYEQYF.

CDR3 region: CSVDEGSGANVLTF. The rearrangement joins TRBV29-1 to TRBJ2-6. Looked up from germline, CDR1 is SQVTM and CDR2 is ANQGSEA. The CDR3 is 14 residues long.

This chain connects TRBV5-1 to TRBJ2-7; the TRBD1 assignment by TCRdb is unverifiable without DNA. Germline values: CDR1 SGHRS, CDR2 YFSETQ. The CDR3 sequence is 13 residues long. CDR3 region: CASSTDRAYEQYF.

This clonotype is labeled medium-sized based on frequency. The CDR3 spells CASSPQGAGDYGYTF. The chain combines TRBV7-9 with TRBJ1-2; TCRdb names TRBD1, which stays unverified in the absence of DNA. Germline loops: CDR1 SEHNR, CDR2 FQNEAQ (reference sequence). There are 15 residues in the CDR3.

This chain's CDR3 is CASSPRDRAKAFF. V usage is TRBV2 and J usage is TRBJ1-1; the D gene TCRdb calls, TRBD1, cannot be checked with no DNA. The CDR3 extends over 13 amino acids. The germline V gene has CDR1 SNHLY and CDR2 FYNNEI. Using reference TRBV2 and TRBJ1-1 for the parts outside the CDR3, the full variable domain is EPEVTQTPSHQVTQMGQEVILRCVPISNHLYFYWYRQILGQKVEFLVSFYNNEISEKSEIFDDQFSVERPDGSNFTLKIRSTKLEDSAMYFCASSPRDRAKAFFGQGTRLTVV.

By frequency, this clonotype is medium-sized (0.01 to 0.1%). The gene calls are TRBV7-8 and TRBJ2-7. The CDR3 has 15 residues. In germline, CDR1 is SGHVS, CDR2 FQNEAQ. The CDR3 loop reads CASSLGLAASYEQYF.

The chain's CDR3 is CASSTGSSTEAFF. The genes are TRBV19 and TRBJ1-1. In germline, CDR1 is LNHDA, CDR2 SQIVND (reference sequence). The CDR3 length is 13 residues.

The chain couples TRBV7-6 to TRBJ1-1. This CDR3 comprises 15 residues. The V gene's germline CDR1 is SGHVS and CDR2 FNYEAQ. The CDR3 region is CASSLEGASGTEAFF.